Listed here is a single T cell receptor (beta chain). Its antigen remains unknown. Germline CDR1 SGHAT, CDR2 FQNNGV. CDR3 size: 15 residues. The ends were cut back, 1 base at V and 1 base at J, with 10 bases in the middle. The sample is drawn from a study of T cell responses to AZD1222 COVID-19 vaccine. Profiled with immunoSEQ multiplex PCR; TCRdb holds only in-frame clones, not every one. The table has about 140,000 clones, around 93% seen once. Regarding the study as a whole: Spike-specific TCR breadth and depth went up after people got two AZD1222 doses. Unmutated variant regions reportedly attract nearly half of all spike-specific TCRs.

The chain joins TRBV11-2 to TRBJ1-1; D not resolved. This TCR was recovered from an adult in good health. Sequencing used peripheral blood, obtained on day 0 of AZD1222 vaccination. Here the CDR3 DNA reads TGTGCCAGCAGCTTAGGGGGTATCGGGAACACTGAAGCTTTCTTT. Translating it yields CASSLGGIGNTEAFF.